These T cell receptor beta chains were read from a single sample in a study of tumor-infiltrating lymphocytes in primary liver carcinoma. TCRdb reprocessed the multiplex PCR reads via MiXCR and lists one record per CDR3 protein. The table lists some 20,000 distinct CDR3 sequences, almost 80% of them singletons. Input material: liver tumor tissue from sampling region 4. The source of these receptors is a woman in her twenties or thirties with primary liver carcinoma and hepatitis B virus infection. Both conserved end residues are part of each CDR3. The D gene is left open where the match is weak. Expanded clones are given a class, and other clones once, few, many or no size at all.

D gene: TRBD2; J gene: TRBJ2-1; V gene: TRBV30; clone size: NA; CDR3 length: 20; CDR3 protein: CAWSDSNPRTSRRQRREQFF; CDR3 DNA: TGTGCCTGGAGCGACTCTAATCCCCGGACTAGCAGGAGACAAAGGAGGGAGCAGTTCTTC
D gene: NA; J gene: TRBJ2-1; V gene: TRBV11-2; clone size: NA; CDR3 length: 12; CDR3 protein: CASSFHNGEQFF; CDR3 DNA: TGTGCAAGCAGCTTTCATAATGGTGAGCAGTTCTTT
D gene: NA; J gene: TRBJ2-1; V gene: TRBV12-3/TRBV12-4; clone size: NA; CDR3 length: 14; CDR3 protein: CASNTGALSNEQFF; CDR3 DNA: TGTGCCAGCAATACCGGGGCTCTATCCAATGAGCAGTTCTTC
D gene: NA; J gene: TRBJ2-1; V gene: TRBV10-3; clone size: NA; CDR3 length: 16; CDR3 protein: CAISESAEGAYNEQFF; CDR3 DNA: TGTGCTATCAGTGAGTCAGCAGAGGGAGCCTATAATGAGCAGTTCTTC
D gene: NA; J gene: TRBJ2-2; V gene: TRBV6-5; clone size: NA; CDR3 length: 15; CDR3 protein: CSSRPRTVFTGELFF; CDR3 DNA: TGTTCCAGCAGACCCCGGACAGTGTTCACCGGGGAGCTGTTTTTT
D gene: TRBD1; J gene: TRBJ2-7; V gene: TRBV4-2; clone size: NA; CDR3 length: 18; CDR3 protein: CTSSQEHLGQGGPRDQYF; CDR3 DNA: TGTACCAGCAGCCAGGAGCACCTAGGACAGGGGGGACCGCGCGATCAGTACTTC
D gene: NA; J gene: TRBJ1-2; V gene: TRBV11-2; clone size: once; CDR3 length: 13; CDR3 protein: CASTLGGGGGRTF; CDR3 DNA: TGTGCCAGCACTCTGGGGGGGGGTGGAGGCCGCACCTTC
D gene: NA; J gene: TRBJ1-1; V gene: TRBV11-1; clone size: NA; CDR3 length: 13; CDR3 protein: CTSSFRLSTEAFF; CDR3 DNA: TGTACCAGCAGCTTCCGGCTTAGCACTGAAGCTTTCTTT
D gene: NA; J gene: TRBJ1-1; V gene: TRBV5-8; clone size: NA; CDR3 length: 14; CDR3 protein: CASEGGGRHTEAFF; CDR3 DNA: TGTGCCAGCGAAGGAGGAGGTCGCCATACTGAAGCTTTCTTT
D gene: TRBD2; J gene: TRBJ2-3; V gene: TRBV6-6; clone size: NA; CDR3 length: 17; CDR3 protein: CASIQTSGRALGDTQYF; CDR3 DNA: TGTGCCAGCATTCAAACATCTGGGAGGGCCCTAGGAGATACACAGTATTTT
D gene: TRBD1; J gene: TRBJ2-7; V gene: TRBV6-2/TRBV6-3; clone size: NA; CDR3 length: 15; CDR3 protein: CASREWTGSAYEQYF; CDR3 DNA: TGTGCCAGCAGAGAGTGGACAGGCTCAGCCTACGAGCAGTACTTC
D gene: NA; J gene: TRBJ2-3; V gene: TRBV7-8; clone size: few; CDR3 length: 13; CDR3 protein: CACSLGGVSTQYF; CDR3 DNA: TGTGCCTGCAGCTTAGGTGGGGTGAGTACGCAGTATTTT
D gene: TRBD2; J gene: TRBJ2-1; V gene: TRBV4-3; clone size: NA; CDR3 length: 16; CDR3 protein: CAGSQNVAGARDVRFF; CDR3 DNA: TGCGCCGGCAGCCAAAACGTAGCGGGAGCCAGAGATGTGCGGTTCTTC
D gene: NA; J gene: TRBJ2-7; V gene: TRBV7-8; clone size: NA; CDR3 length: 14; CDR3 protein: CASSSLLLSPEQYF; CDR3 DNA: TGTGCCAGCAGCTCCCTCCTGTTGTCCCCAGAGCAGTACTTC
D gene: NA; J gene: TRBJ2-2; V gene: TRBV11-2; clone size: many; CDR3 length: 12; CDR3 protein: CASSAEYGELFF; CDR3 DNA: TGTGCCAGCAGCGCGGAGTACGGGGAGCTGTTTTTT
D gene: NA; J gene: TRBJ1-1; V gene: TRBV30; clone size: NA; CDR3 length: 12; CDR3 protein: CAWSQQGTEAFF; CDR3 DNA: TGTGCCTGGAGTCAACAGGGCACTGAAGCTTTCTTT
D gene: NA; J gene: TRBJ2-1; V gene: TRBV28; clone size: NA; CDR3 length: 17; CDR3 protein: CSSSPEQGVGRVNEQFF; CDR3 DNA: TGTTCCAGCAGTCCAGAACAAGGGGTAGGGAGAGTCAATGAGCAGTTCTTC
D gene: TRBD2; J gene: TRBJ2-5; V gene: TRBV5-1; clone size: once; CDR3 length: 15; CDR3 protein: CASSLLAGDGEAQYF; CDR3 DNA: TGCGCCAGTAGCTTACTAGCGGGAGATGGAGAGGCCCAGTACTTC
D gene: NA; J gene: TRBJ2-7; V gene: TRBV28; clone size: once; CDR3 length: 17; CDR3 protein: CVSSLPLDGWYSYEQYF; CDR3 DNA: TGTGTCAGCAGCCTCCCTTTGGACGGATGGTATTCCTATGAGCAGTACTTC